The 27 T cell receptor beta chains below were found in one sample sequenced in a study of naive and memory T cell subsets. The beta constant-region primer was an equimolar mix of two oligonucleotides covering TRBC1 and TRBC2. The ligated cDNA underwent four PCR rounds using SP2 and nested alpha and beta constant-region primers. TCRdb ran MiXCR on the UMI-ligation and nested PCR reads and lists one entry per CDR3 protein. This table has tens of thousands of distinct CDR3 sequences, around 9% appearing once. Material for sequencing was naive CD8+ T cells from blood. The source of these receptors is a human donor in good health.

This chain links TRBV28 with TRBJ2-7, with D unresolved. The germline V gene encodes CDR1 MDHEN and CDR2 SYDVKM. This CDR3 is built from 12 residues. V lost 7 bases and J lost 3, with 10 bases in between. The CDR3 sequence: CASTDGLYEQYF. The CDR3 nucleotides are TGTGCCAGCACCGACGGCCTCTACGAGCAGTACTTC.

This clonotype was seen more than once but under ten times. In nucleotides, the CDR3 is TGCAGCTCTGAGCTGGCCGGGGAGCTGTTTTTT. Translating it yields CSSELAGELFF. The V gene is TRBV29-1, the J gene TRBJ2-2; D is uncertain. The CDR3 extends over 11 amino acids. The V and J ends lost 8 bases and 6 bases respectively, with 10 bases between them. Germline lookup yields CDR1 SQVTM and CDR2 ANQGSEA.

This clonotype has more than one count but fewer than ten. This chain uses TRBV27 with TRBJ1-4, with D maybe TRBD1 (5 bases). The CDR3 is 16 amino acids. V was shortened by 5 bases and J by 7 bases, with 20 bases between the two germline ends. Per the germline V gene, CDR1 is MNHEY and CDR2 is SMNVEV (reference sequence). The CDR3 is CASSPLPTRGGEKLFF. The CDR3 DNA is TGTGCCAGCAGTCCCTTACCTACCCGGGGCGGTGAAAAACTGTTTTTT.

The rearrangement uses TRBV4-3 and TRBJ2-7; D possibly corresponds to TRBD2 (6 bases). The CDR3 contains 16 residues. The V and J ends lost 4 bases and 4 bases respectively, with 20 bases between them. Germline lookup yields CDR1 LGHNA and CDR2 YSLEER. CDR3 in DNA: TGCGCCAGCAGCCTTTGGGACTCCGGAGGGGTGTACGAGCAGTACTTC. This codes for CASSLWDSGGVYEQYF.

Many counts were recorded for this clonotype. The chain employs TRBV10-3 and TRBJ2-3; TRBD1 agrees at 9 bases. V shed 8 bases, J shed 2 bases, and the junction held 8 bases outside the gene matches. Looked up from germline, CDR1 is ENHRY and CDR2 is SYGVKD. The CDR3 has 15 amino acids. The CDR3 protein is CAIGARDRDTDTQYF. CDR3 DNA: TGTGCCATCGGAGCCCGGGACAGGGACACAGATACGCAGTATTTT.

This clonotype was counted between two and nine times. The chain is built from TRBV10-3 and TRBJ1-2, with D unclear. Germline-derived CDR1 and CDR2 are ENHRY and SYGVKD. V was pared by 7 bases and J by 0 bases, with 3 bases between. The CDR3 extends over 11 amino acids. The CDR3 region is CAINSNYGYTF. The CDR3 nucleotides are TGTGCCATCAACTCTAACTATGGCTACACCTTC.

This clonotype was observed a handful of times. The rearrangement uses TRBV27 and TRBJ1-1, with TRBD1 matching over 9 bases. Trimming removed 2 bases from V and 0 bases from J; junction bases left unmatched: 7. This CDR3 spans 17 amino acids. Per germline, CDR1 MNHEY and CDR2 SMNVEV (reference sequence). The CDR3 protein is CASSLKGTGSLNTEAFF. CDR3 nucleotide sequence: TGTGCCAGCAGTTTAAAAGGGACAGGGAGTCTGAACACTGAAGCTTTCTTT.

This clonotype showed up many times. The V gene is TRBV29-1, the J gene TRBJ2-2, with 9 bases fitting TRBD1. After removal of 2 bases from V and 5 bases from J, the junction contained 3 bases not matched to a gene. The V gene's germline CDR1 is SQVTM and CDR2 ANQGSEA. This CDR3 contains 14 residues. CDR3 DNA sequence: TGCAGCGTTGAAATGGGACAGGGAACCGGGGAGCTGTTTTTT. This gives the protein CSVEMGQGTGELFF.

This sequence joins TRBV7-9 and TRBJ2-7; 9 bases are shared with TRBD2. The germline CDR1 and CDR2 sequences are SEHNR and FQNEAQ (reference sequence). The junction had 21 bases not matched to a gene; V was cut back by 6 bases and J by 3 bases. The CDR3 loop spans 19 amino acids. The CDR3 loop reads CASSITVAMREGGIYEQYF. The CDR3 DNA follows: TGTGCCAGCAGTATAACGGTTGCGATGCGGGAGGGGGGGATCTACGAGCAGTACTTC.

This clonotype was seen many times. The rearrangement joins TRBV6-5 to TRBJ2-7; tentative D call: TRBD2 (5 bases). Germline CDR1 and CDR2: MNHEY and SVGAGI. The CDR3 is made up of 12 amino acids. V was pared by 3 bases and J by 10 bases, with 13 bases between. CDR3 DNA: TGTGCCAGCAGTTATAGCTCGGGAAAACAGTACTTC. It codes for CASSYSSGKQYF.

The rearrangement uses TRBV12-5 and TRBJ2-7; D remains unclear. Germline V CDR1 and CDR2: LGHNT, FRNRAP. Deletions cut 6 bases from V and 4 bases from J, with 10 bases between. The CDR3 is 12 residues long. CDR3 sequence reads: CASGLVRYEQYF. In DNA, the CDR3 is TGTGCTAGTGGCCTGGTAAGGTACGAGCAGTACTTC.

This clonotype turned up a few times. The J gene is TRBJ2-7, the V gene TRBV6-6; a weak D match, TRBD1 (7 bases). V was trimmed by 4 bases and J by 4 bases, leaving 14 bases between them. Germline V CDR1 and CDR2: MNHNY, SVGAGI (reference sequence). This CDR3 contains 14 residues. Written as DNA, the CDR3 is TGTGCCAGCAGTTCGGAGGGGGCTACGTACGAGCAGTACTTC. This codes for CASSSEGATYEQYF.

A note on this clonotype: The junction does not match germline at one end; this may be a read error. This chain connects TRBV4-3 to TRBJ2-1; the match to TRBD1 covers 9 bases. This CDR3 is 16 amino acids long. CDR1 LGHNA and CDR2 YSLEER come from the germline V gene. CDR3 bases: TGCGCCAGCAGCCAAGAACAGGGGGCGCGGGACAATAAGCAGTTCTTC. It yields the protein CASSQEQGARDNKQFF.

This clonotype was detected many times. CDR3 loop: CASSESSGLEYEQYF. CDR3 sequence (DNA): TGCGCCAGCAGTGAGTCATCGGGACTAGAATACGAGCAGTACTTC. V and J are TRBV10-1 and TRBJ2-7; TRBD2 matches 8 bases. V was clipped by 0 bases and J by 4 bases; unmatched bases: 5. The CDR3 loop spans 15 amino acids. The germline V gene has CDR1 WNHNN and CDR2 SYGVQD (reference sequence).

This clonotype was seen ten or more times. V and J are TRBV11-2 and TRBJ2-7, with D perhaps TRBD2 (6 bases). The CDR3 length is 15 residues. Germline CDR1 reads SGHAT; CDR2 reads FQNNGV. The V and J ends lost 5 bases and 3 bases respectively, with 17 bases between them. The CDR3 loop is CASSPRQGGGYEQYF. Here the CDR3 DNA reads TGTGCCAGCAGCCCTCGGCAGGGAGGAGGCTACGAGCAGTACTTC.

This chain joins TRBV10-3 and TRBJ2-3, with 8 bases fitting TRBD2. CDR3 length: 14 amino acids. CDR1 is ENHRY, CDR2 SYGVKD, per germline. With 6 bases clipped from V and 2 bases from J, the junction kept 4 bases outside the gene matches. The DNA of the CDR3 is TGTGCCATCAGGCCAGCGGGAGTCACAGATACGCAGTATTTT. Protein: CAIRPAGVTDTQYF.

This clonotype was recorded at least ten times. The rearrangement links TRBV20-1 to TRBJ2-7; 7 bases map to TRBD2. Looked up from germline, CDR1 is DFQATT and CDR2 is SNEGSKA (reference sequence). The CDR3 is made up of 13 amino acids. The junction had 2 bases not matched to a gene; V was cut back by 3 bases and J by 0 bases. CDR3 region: CSASSGVSYEQYF. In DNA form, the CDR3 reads TGCAGTGCTAGCAGCGGGGTCTCCTACGAGCAGTACTTC.

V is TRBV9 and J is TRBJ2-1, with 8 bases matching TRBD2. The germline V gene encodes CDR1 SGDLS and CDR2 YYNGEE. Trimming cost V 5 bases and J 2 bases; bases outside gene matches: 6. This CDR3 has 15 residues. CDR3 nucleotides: TGTGCCAGCAGTATAAGCGGGAGCACCTACAATGAGCAGTTCTTC. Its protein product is CASSISGSTYNEQFF.

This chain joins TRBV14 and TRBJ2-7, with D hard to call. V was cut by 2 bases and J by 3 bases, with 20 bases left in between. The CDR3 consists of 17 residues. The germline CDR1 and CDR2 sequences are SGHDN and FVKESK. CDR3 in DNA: TGTGCCAGCAGCCAATCTGTAGGCTACCACATCTACTACGAGCAGTACTTC. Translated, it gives CASSQSVGYHIYYEQYF.

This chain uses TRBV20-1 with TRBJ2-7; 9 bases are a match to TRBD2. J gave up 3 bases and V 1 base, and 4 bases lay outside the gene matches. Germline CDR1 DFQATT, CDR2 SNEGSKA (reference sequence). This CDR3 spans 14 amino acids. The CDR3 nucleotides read TGCAGTGCTAGAGGACTAGCGGTACTCTACGAGCAGTACTTC. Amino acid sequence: CSARGLAVLYEQYF.

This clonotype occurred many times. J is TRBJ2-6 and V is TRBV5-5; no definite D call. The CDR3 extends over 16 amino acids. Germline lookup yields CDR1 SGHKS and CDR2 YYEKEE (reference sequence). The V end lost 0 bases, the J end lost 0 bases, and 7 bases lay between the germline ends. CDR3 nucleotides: TGTGCCAGCAGCTTGGGGTCGAACTCTGGGGCCAACGTCCTGACTTTC. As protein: CASSLGSNSGANVLTF.

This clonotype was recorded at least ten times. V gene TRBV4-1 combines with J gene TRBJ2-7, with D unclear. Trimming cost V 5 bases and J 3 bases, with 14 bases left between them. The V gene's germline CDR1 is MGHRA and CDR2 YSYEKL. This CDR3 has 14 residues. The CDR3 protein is CASSFRVTNYEQYF. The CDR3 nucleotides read TGCGCCAGCAGCTTCCGGGTTACAAACTACGAGCAGTACTTC.

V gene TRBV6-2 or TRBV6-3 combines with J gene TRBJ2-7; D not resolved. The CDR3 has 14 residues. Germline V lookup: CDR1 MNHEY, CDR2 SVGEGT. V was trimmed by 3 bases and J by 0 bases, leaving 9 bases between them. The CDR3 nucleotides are TGTGCCAGCAGTTATCGTGCCCTCTCCTACGAGCAGTACTTC. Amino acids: CASSYRALSYEQYF.

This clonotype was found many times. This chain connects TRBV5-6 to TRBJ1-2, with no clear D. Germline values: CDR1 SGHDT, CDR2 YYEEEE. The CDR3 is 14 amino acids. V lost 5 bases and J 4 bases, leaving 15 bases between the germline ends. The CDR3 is CASSYSRHRYGYTF. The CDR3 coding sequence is TGTGCCAGCAGTTACTCGAGGCACCGCTATGGCTACACCTTC.

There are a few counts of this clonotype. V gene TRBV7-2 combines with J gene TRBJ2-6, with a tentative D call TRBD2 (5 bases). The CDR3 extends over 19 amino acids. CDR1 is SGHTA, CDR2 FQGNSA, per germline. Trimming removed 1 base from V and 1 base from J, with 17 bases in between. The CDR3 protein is CASSLVPLYGVSGANVLTF. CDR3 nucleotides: TGTGCCAGCAGCTTAGTTCCATTATACGGGGTATCTGGGGCCAACGTCCTGACTTTC. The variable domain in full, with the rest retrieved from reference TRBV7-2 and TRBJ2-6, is GAGVSQSPSNKVTEKGKDVELRCDPISGHTALYWYRQSLGQGLEFLIYFQGNSAPDKSGLPSDRFSAERTGGSVSTLTIQRTQQEDSAVYLCASSLVPLYGVSGANVLTFGAGSRLTVL.

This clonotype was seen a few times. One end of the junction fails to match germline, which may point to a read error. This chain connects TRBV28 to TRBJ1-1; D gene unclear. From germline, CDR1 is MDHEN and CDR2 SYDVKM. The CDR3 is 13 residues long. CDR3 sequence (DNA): TGTGCCAGCTGTTTTTGGGGGAACACTGAAGCTTTCTTT. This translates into CASCFWGNTEAFF.

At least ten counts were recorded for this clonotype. The CDR3 coding sequence is TGTGCCAGCAGTTACCGGGACACAGGGTACACTGAAGCTTTCTTT. It translates to CASSYRDTGYTEAFF. This rearrangement joins TRBV27 to TRBJ1-1, with D maybe TRBD1 (6 bases). The CDR3 loop spans 15 amino acids. V lost 4 bases, J lost 3 bases, and 15 bases lay in between. The germline gives CDR1 MNHEY, CDR2 SMNVEV (reference sequence).